This section outlines one TCR beta chain sequence together with its context. What it recognizes is unknown. Method: immunoSEQ multiplex PCR; TCRdb's copy keeps in-frame clones and lacks some. Counted here are some 78,000 clones, 70% to 90% occurring once; the ten biggest clones make up 19%. The data are from a study of identifying expanded T cells in peripheral blood. General study results and limits: Differentially abundant clones: roughly 1.2 between replicates, roughly 16 at roughly 15 days, under 25 at four. Two-week clone count variance significantly increased as total template count grew.

The CDR3 sequence is 11 residues long. Trimming stripped 5 bases from V and 8 bases from J, with 7 bases between. The germline V gene has CDR1 SEHNR and CDR2 FQNEAQ (reference sequence). Healthy donors had no documented immune events, such as infections, while sampled. The chain joins TRBV7-9 to TRBJ2-1; D is undetermined. The TCR was taken from a person aged 18-70 years in good health. Sample: blood. The CDR3 nucleotides read TGTGCCAGCAGCCGTGAGTATGAGCAGTTCTTC. Protein sequence: CASSREYEQFF.